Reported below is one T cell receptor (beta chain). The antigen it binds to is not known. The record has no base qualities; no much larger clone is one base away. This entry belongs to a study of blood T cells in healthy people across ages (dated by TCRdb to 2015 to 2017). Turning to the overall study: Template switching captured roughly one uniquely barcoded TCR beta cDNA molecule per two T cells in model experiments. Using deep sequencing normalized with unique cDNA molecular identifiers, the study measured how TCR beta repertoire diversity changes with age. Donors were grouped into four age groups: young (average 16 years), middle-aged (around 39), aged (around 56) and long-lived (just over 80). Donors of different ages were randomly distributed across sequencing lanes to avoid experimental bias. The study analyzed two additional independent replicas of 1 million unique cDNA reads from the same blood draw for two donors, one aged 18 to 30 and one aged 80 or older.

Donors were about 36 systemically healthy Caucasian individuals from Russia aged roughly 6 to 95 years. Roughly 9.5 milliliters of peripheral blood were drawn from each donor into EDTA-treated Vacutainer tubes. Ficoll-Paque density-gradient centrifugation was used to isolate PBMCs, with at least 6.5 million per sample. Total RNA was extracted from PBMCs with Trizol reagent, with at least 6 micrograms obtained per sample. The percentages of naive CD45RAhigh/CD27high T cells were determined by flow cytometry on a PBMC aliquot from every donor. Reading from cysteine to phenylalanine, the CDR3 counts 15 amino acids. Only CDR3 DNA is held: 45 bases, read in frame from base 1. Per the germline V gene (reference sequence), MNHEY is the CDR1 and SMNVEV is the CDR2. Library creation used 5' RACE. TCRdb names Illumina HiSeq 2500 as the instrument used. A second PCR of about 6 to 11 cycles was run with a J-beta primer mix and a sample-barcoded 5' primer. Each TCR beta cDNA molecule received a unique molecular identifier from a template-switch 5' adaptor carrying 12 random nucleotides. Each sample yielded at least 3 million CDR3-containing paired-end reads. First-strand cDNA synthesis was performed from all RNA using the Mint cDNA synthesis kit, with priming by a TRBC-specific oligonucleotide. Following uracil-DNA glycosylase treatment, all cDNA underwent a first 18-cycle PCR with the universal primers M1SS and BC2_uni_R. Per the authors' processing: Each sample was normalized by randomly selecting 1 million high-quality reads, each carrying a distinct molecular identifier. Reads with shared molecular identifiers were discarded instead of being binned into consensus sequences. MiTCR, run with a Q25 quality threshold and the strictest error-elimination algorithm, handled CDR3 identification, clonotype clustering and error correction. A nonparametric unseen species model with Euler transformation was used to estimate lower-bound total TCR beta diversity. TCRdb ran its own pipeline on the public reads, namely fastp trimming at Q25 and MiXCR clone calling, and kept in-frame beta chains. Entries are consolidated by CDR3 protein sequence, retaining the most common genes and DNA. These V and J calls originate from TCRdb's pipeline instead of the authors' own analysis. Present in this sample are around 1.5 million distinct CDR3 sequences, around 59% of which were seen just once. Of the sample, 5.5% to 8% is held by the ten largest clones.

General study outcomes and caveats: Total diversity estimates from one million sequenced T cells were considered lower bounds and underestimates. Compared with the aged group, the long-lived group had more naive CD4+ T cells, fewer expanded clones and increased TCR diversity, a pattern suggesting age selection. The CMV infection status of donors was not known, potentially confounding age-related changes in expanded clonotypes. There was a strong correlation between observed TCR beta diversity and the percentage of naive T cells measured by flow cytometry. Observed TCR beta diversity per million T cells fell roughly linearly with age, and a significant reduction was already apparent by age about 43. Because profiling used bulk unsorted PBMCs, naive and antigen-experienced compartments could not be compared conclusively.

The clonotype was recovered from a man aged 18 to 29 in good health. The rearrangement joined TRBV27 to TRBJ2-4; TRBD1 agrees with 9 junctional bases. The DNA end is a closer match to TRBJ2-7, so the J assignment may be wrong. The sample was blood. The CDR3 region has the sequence CASSLGTGPSHEQYF. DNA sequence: TGTGCCAGCAGCCTCGGGACAGGGCCCAGTCACGAGCAGTACTTC.